Shown below are 28 T cell receptor beta chains from a single sample sequenced in a study of blood T cell repertoires in COVID-19. Repertoires were generated with immunoSEQ multiplex PCR, while TCRdb's copy carries only in-frame clones and drops some. The data show around 250,000 clones, roughly 85% seen once. Material for sequencing was peripheral blood. The receptors here all came from a man between 45 and 60 years old with active or convalescent COVID-19.

The chain is built from TRBV5-1 and TRBJ2-5; 7 bases are shared with TRBD2. From germline, CDR1 is SGHRS and CDR2 YFSETQ. V trimming: 4 bases; J trimming: 7 bases; junction bases outside the gene matches: 16. The CDR3 covers 16 residues. This CDR3 reads CASSPGRDSVGRTQYF. CDR3 DNA: TGCGCCAGCAGCCCTGGGAGGGACTCTGTTGGTAGGACCCAGTACTTC.

The gene calls are TRBV24-1 and TRBJ2-5; 8 nucleotides align to TRBD2. The germline gives CDR1 KGHDR, CDR2 SFDVKD. The trim removed 2 bases at V and 5 bases at J, leaving 15 bases unmatched. The CDR3 has 18 residues. CDR3 in amino acids: CATSDSPGRGRWSETQYF. The CDR3 bases are TGTGCCACCAGTGATTCGCCCGGCCGCGGGAGGTGGTCGGAGACCCAGTACTTC.

The V and J genes are TRBV5-1 and TRBJ2-1; D is unclear. Trimming took off 4 bases at V and 5 bases at J, with 10 bases between the two ends. CDR3 length: 13 amino acids. Germline CDR1 SGHRS, CDR2 YFSETQ. DNA of the CDR3: TGCGCCAGCAGCGTCCGCCGGGACAATGAGCAGTTCTTC. Residues: CASSVRRDNEQFF. The full variable domain, rest sourced from reference TRBV5-1 and TRBJ2-1, is KAGVTQTPRYLIKTRGQQVTLSCSPISGHRSVSWYQQTPGQGLQFLFEYFSETQRNKGNFPGRFSGRQFSNSRSEMNVSTLELGDSALYLCASSVRRDNEQFFGPGTRLTVL.

In nucleotides, the CDR3 is TGTGCCAGCAGTGAAGGACGGGGGGCGGGAGGGGCCAACGTCCTGACTTTC. Its translation is CASSEGRGAGGANVLTF. This chain joins TRBV6-1 and TRBJ2-6; a weak D match, TRBD2 (7 bases). V was shortened by 1 base and J by 4 bases, with 14 bases between the two germline ends. The CDR3 length is 17 residues. CDR1 and CDR2 (germline): MNHNS, SASEGT.

This clone was seen just once. V usage is TRBV7-2 and J usage is TRBJ1-2; 7 nucleotides agree with TRBD1. In germline, CDR1 is SGHTA, CDR2 FQGNSA. The V gene end was trimmed by 4 bases and the J gene end by 5 bases; junction bases not matched to a gene: 19. This CDR3 is 18 amino acids long. CDR3 in DNA: TGTGCCAGCAGCTCCCCTGGGGGTGACAGAAGGGGGCTGTATGGCTACACCTTC. Its protein product is CASSSPGGDRRGLYGYTF.

The chain joins TRBV30 to TRBJ1-3; 10 bases are shared with TRBD1. The CDR3 sequence is 15 residues long. The germline CDR1 and CDR2 sequences are GTSNPN and SVGIG (reference sequence). The ends lost 1 base at V and 4 bases at J; junction bases unmatched: 4. The CDR3, as DNA: TGTGCCTGGAGTGGACAGGGGGCAGGAGGAAACACCATATATTTT. Translation gives CAWSGQGAGGNTIYF.

The chain couples TRBV5-4 to TRBJ2-5; TRBD2 matches 13 bases. The CDR3 has 16 amino acids. Germline V gives CDR1 SGHNT, CDR2 YYREEE (reference sequence). After removal of 4 bases from V and 2 bases from J, the junction contained 5 bases not matched to a gene. DNA of the CDR3: TGTGCCAGCAGCCGACGGACTAGCGGGGGACAAGAGACCCAGTACTTC. It is translated as CASSRRTSGGQETQYF.

The rearrangement joins TRBV6-1 to TRBJ2-3, with D uncertain. Germline CDR1 is MNHNS and CDR2 is SASEGT. The CDR3 covers 13 residues. Trimming took off 2 bases at V and 6 bases at J, with 9 bases between the two ends. The DNA of the CDR3 is TGTGCCAGCAGTGAAACGGTTTTGGATACGCAGTATTTT. It encodes CASSETVLDTQYF.

The chain has TRBV24-1 and TRBJ1-2; tentatively, D is TRBD1 (5 bases). The CDR3 sequence is 16 residues long. Germline CDR1 and CDR2: KGHDR and SFDVKD. V was trimmed by 2 bases and J by 5 bases, leaving 17 bases between them. In DNA form, the CDR3 reads TGTGCCACCAGTGATTCACTCGGGGGTGAATCGTATGGCTACACCTTC. Its protein product is CATSDSLGGESYGYTF.

This chain joins TRBV28 and TRBJ1-4; no firm D call. This CDR3 has 16 residues. The germline V and J ends were trimmed by 6 bases and 6 bases, with 20 bases remaining between them. Germline CDR1 and CDR2: MDHEN and SYDVKM. The CDR3 DNA is TGTGCCAGCAGACCCGAGGGCAGGCTTCGGGATGAAAAACTGTTTTTT. Residues: CASRPEGRLRDEKLFF. The variable domain in full, completed from reference TRBV28 and TRBJ1-4, reads DVKVTQSSRYLVKRTGEKVFLECVQDMDHENMFWYRQDPGLGLRLIYFSYDVKMKEKGDIPEGYSVSREKKERFSLILESASTNQTSMYLCASRPEGRLRDEKLFFGSGTQLSVL.

The chain is built from TRBV28 and TRBJ2-7; possible D gene TRBD2, 7 bases. V lost 5 bases to trimming and J lost 3 bases, with 20 bases between them. Germline CDR1 reads MDHEN; CDR2 reads SYDVKM. CDR3 length: 16 amino acids. The CDR3 DNA reads TGTGCCAGCAGTCCGTATTTGAGGGGGGGAATCTACGAGCAGTACTTC. It yields the protein CASSPYLRGGIYEQYF.

The gene calls are TRBV7-8 and TRBJ2-2; D remains ambiguous. The V end was cut by 0 bases, the J end by 2 bases, with 13 bases between. Per the germline V gene, CDR1 is SGHVS and CDR2 is FQNEAQ. The CDR3 is made up of 17 amino acids. CDR3 sequence: CASSLALAESNTGELFF. Here the CDR3 DNA reads TGTGCCAGCAGCTTAGCGCTCGCGGAGTCTAACACCGGGGAGCTGTTTTTT. The variable domain in full, with the rest retrieved from reference TRBV7-8 and TRBJ2-2, is GAGVSQSPRYKVAKRGQDVALRCDPISGHVSLFWYQQALGQGPEFLTYFQNEAQLDKSGLPSDRFFAERPEGSVSTLKIQRTQQEDSAVYLCASSLALAESNTGELFFGEGSRLTVL.

The rearrangement joins TRBV28 to TRBJ2-5, with TRBD2 matching 9 bases. Germline-derived CDR1 and CDR2 are MDHEN and SYDVKM. The CDR3 consists of 13 residues. J was trimmed by 5 bases and V by 4 bases; bases with no gene match: 2. The chain's CDR3 is CASSSGLAETQYF. The DNA of the CDR3 is TGTGCCAGCAGTTCCGGACTAGCGGAGACCCAGTACTTC. The full variable domain, rest sourced from reference TRBV28 and TRBJ2-5, is DVKVTQSSRYLVKRTGEKVFLECVQDMDHENMFWYRQDPGLGLRLIYFSYDVKMKEKGDIPEGYSVSREKKERFSLILESASTNQTSMYLCASSSGLAETQYFGPGTRLLVL.

The chain has TRBV5-6 and TRBJ2-7, with TRBD1 matching 7 bases. The CDR3 is 14 amino acids. CDR1 SGHDT and CDR2 YYEEEE come from the germline V gene. The ends lost 6 bases at V and 2 bases at J; junction bases unmatched: 8. CDR3 residues: CASKVGQEPYEQYF. The CDR3 nucleotides are TGTGCCAGCAAAGTAGGACAGGAGCCCTACGAGCAGTACTTC.

This chain links TRBV7-6 with TRBJ2-1, with 12 bases matching TRBD2. This CDR3 region has 19 residues. Trimming cost V 1 base and J 0 bases; bases outside gene matches: 7. CDR1 is SGHVS, CDR2 FNYEAQ, per germline. The CDR3 DNA is TGTGCCAGCAGCTTAGATGGGACTAGCGGGCCGAGCTCCTACAATGAGCAGTTCTTC. Its protein product is CASSLDGTSGPSSYNEQFF.

The V and J genes are TRBV7-9 and TRBJ2-1, with D perhaps TRBD2 (7 bases). The CDR3 has 14 amino acids. The germline V and J ends were trimmed by 8 bases and 4 bases, with 15 bases remaining between them. Germline V gene lookup returns CDR1 SEHNR and CDR2 FQNEAQ (reference sequence). The CDR3 reads CASSLGGGYNEQFF. The CDR3 DNA reads TGTGCCAGCTCCCTAGGGGGGGGGTACAATGAGCAGTTCTTC.

The J gene is TRBJ1-4, the V gene TRBV9; no definite D call. The CDR3 runs to 14 residues. Trimming shortened V by 0 bases and J by 7 bases, and 10 bases separated the two germline ends. Germline lookup yields CDR1 SGDLS and CDR2 YYNGEE. The CDR3 DNA reads TGTGCCAGCAGCGTAGAACCCGTCGGTGAAAAACTGTTTTTT. Its translation is CASSVEPVGEKLFF.

The chain combines TRBV6-1 with TRBJ1-1, with 11 positions matching TRBD1. The CDR3 spans 16 residues. Looked up from germline, CDR1 is MNHNS and CDR2 is SASEGT. The V gene end was trimmed by 2 bases and the J gene end by 4 bases; junction bases not matched to a gene: 6. The CDR3 nucleotides are TGTGCCAGCAGTGAAAGGGACAGGGGGTTGATCACTGAAGCTTTCTTT. It encodes CASSERDRGLITEAFF.

V and J are TRBV5-1 and TRBJ2-7; possibly TRBD1 for D (5 bases). Germline loops: CDR1 SGHRS, CDR2 YFSETQ. The CDR3 loop spans 14 amino acids. With 0 bases removed from V and 4 bases from J, the gap between germline ends came to 11 bases. The CDR3 is CASSLGGRAYEQYF. The CDR3 DNA follows: TGCGCCAGCAGCTTGGGGGGCAGGGCTTACGAGCAGTACTTC.

The genes are TRBV28 and TRBJ1-4, with D perhaps TRBD1 (5 bases). Germline CDR1 and CDR2: MDHEN and SYDVKM. This CDR3 is 16 amino acids long. V lost 5 bases, J lost 10 bases, and 23 bases lay in between. The CDR3 nucleotides are TGTGCCAGCAGTCTCGCAGCGAGGGTTGCCGGGGGAAAACTGTTTTTT. Translating gives CASSLAARVAGGKLFF.

The J gene is TRBJ2-1, the V gene TRBV20-1, with 12 bases aligning to TRBD2. The ends lost 3 bases at V and 4 bases at J; junction bases unmatched: 10. This CDR3 spans 17 amino acids. Germline CDR1 and CDR2: DFQATT and SNEGSKA (reference sequence). The CDR3 sequence: CSASSLAGGPGYNEQFF. CDR3 sequence (DNA): TGCAGTGCTAGTTCGCTAGCGGGAGGGCCGGGGTACAATGAGCAGTTCTTC.

The J gene is TRBJ2-3, the V gene TRBV7-6; 16 nucleotides align to TRBD2. CDR3 length: 19 residues. V lost 0 bases to trimming and J lost 1 base; unmatched junction nucleotides: 4. Germline V gene lookup returns CDR1 SGHVS and CDR2 FNYEAQ. The CDR3 here is CASSLAGTSGRAGTDTQYF. Here the CDR3 DNA reads TGTGCCAGCAGCTTAGCGGGGACTAGCGGGAGGGCTGGCACAGATACGCAGTATTTT.

The V gene is TRBV2, the J gene TRBJ1-6, with 7 bases fitting TRBD1. This CDR3 region has 14 residues. J lost 8 bases, V lost 8 bases, and 9 bases had no gene match. Looked up from germline, CDR1 is SNHLY and CDR2 is FYNNEI. The CDR3 loop is CASAKQGSHSPLHF. Here the CDR3 DNA reads TGTGCCAGCGCGAAACAGGGGAGTCATTCACCCCTCCACTTT. The full variable domain, with the rest looked up from reference TRBV2 and TRBJ1-6, is EPEVTQTPSHQVTQMGQEVILRCVPISNHLYFYWYRQILGQKVEFLVSFYNNEISEKSEIFDDQFSVERPDGSNFTLKIRSTKLEDSAMYFCASAKQGSHSPLHFGNGTRLTVT.

This clone appeared once. The CDR3 spells CASSEAGTSPTDTQYF. The CDR3, as DNA: TGTGCCAGCAGCGAGGCGGGGACTTCTCCCACAGATACGCAGTATTTT. The V and J genes are TRBV21-1 and TRBJ2-3; the DNA was not compared with TRBD2, the D call given in the table. TRBV21-1 is marked as a pseudogene. The CDR3 has 16 amino acids.

V usage is TRBV18 and J usage is TRBJ2-1; tentative D call: TRBD1 (5 bases). This CDR3 is 14 amino acids long. Deletions cut 6 bases from V and 3 bases from J, with 12 bases between. Germline CDR1 reads KGHSH; CDR2 reads LQKENI. CDR3: CASSPEQGYNEQFF. DNA of the CDR3: TGTGCCAGCTCCCCCGAGCAGGGCTACAATGAGCAGTTCTTC.

This sequence joins TRBV2 and TRBJ1-2; 10 bases fit TRBD1. V was pared by 9 bases and J by 3 bases, with 4 bases of the junction left unmatched. The germline CDR1 and CDR2 sequences are SNHLY and FYNNEI. CDR3 length: 13 residues. The CDR3 here is CARTGTGDYGYTF. Written as DNA, the CDR3 is TGTGCCAGAACCGGGACAGGGGACTATGGCTACACCTTC.

Here the CDR3 reads CASRGTEMNTEAFF. CDR3 nucleotide sequence: TGTGCCAGCAGGGGGACAGAGATGAACACTGAAGCTTTCTTT. The V gene is TRBV2, the J gene TRBJ1-1; the match to TRBD1 covers 7 bases. The CDR3 spans 14 residues. CDR1 is SNHLY and CDR2 is FYNNEI in the germline V gene. Trimming cost V 6 bases and J 0 bases; bases outside gene matches: 4.

The chain has TRBV18 and TRBJ1-2; tentative D call: TRBD1 (6 bases). The germline gives CDR1 KGHSH, CDR2 LQKENI. The CDR3 totals 14 residues. Trimming took off 3 bases at V and 7 bases at J, with 15 bases between the two ends. The DNA of the CDR3 is TGTGCCAGCTCACCGGGCAGGGGAGTCCCTGGCTACACCTTC. Translating it yields CASSPGRGVPGYTF.